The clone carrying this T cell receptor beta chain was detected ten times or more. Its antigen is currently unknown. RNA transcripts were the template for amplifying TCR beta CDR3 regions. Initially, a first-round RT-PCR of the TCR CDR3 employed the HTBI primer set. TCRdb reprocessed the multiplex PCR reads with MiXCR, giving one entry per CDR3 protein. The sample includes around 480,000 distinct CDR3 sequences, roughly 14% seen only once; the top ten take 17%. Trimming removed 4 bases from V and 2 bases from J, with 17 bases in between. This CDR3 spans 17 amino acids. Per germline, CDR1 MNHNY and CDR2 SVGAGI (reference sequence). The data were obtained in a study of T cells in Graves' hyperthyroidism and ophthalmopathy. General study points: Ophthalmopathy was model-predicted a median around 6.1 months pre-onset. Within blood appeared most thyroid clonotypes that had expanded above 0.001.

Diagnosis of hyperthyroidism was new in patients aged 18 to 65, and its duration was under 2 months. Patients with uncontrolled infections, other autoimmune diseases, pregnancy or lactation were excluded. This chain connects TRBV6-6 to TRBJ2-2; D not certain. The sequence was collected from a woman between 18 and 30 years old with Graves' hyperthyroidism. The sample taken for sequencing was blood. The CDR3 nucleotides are TGTGCCAGCAGTTTATTACGGAAAGAATTAAACACCGGGGAGCTGTTTTTT. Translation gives CASSLLRKELNTGELFF.